This T cell receptor beta chain was captured by sequencing in a study of T cell repertoires in cytomegalovirus infection. Study context: The authors used CMV epitopes that were HLA-C-restricted (recently identified) and HLA-B-restricted (well studied). In public TCR beta signatures, there were indications of both CMV infection and matching HLA type. General study findings and limits: Carriers of CMV and the relevant HLA type were discriminated by public TCR beta frequency.

The CDR3 is 17 amino acids. The germline CDR1 and CDR2 sequences are SGHDN and FVKESK. In TCRdb, the reads were re-called with MiXCR into one record per CDR3 protein. The top ten clones hold about an eighth of a sample with 900,000 to 950,000 distinct CDR3 sequences, less than 40% of them seen once. Details on this clonotype: Its antigen remains unknown.

The chain has TRBV14 and TRBJ1-5, with D possibly TRBD1 on 6 matching bases. This receptor was identified in a human donor in good health (CMV status not recorded). Some clones in this sample may be carry-over from other donors' samples. Sequenced here: cultured CD8+ T cells from PBMCs, sampled from culture after CMV antigen stimulation. CDR3 loop: CPQQPGGRRVSNQPQHF. CDR3 in DNA: TGTCCCCAGCAGCCGGGGGGGCGCCGAGTGTCCAATCAGCCCCAGCATTTT.